This T cell receptor beta chain originates from a study of blood T cell repertoires in COVID-19. Under the authors' procedure: By means of reference gene primer amplification, nucleated cell counts were estimated. Generated by immunoSEQ multiplex PCR, the TCRdb table keeps only in-frame clones and is missing some. Clone size and V and J calls were adopted from that table, with D and trimming inferred from the DNA. The sample records fewer than 200,000 clones, 84% being singletons. V dropped 6 bases and J dropped 3 bases, with 11 bases sitting between them. The CDR3 contains 13 residues. Germline CDR1 KGHSH, CDR2 LQKENI.

The sequence derives from a man in his fifties who had recovered from COVID-19. The sequencing sample was made of PBMCs or T cells enriched from blood (not recorded which). This chain joins TRBV18 and TRBJ1-1; no firm D call. The CDR3 spells CASSLRTDTEAFF. The CDR3 DNA follows: TGTGCCAGCTCGCTCCGCACAGACACTGAAGCTTTCTTT.